A single sample gave rise to the 27 T cell receptor beta chains below, sequenced in a study of blood T cell repertoires in COVID-19. The repertoire was sequenced with immunoSEQ multiplex PCR; TCRdb's copy has only in-frame clones and lacks some. Here the sample spans 76,000 or so clones, about four fifths being singletons. The sequencing input was peripheral blood. The receptors stem from a man aged 50-59 years with acute or convalescent COVID-19.

The gene calls are TRBV10-3 and TRBJ1-5; tentative D call: TRBD1 (6 bases). CDR1 and CDR2 (germline): ENHRY, SYGVKD. This CDR3 contains 14 residues. The ends were cut back, 6 bases at V and 6 bases at J, with 15 bases in the middle. The CDR3 sequence is CAIRDRGAGQPQHF. In nucleotides, the CDR3 is TGTGCCATCAGGGATCGGGGGGCTGGTCAGCCCCAGCATTTT.

This clone was seen a few times. The V gene is TRBV29-1, the J gene TRBJ2-3, with D perhaps TRBD1 (7 bases). V lost 8 bases and J lost 3, with 18 bases in between. Germline values: CDR1 SQVTM, CDR2 ANQGSEA. This CDR3 has 14 residues. CDR3: CSTRQGGGTDTQYF. CDR3 bases: TGCAGCACCAGACAGGGAGGAGGGACAGATACGCAGTATTTT.

This sequence joins TRBV2 and TRBJ2-3, with a weak D call TRBD2 (7 bases). V was clipped by 2 bases and J by 5 bases, with 23 bases between them. This CDR3 has 18 amino acids. Germline lookup yields CDR1 SNHLY and CDR2 FYNNEI. The CDR3 sequence: CASSEFKAGAIGGDTQYF. In DNA, the CDR3 is TGTGCCAGCAGTGAATTTAAGGCGGGGGCCATCGGAGGAGATACGCAGTATTTT. Using reference TRBV2 and TRBJ2-3 for the parts outside the CDR3, the full variable domain is EPEVTQTPSHQVTQMGQEVILRCVPISNHLYFYWYRQILGQKVEFLVSFYNNEISEKSEIFDDQFSVERPDGSNFTLKIRSTKLEDSAMYFCASSEFKAGAIGGDTQYFGPGTRLTVL.

The V call is TRBV5-1, the J call TRBJ2-3, with 10 bases fitting TRBD1. J gave up 6 bases and V 3 bases, and 4 bases lay outside the gene matches. The CDR3 is 14 residues long. Germline CDR1 SGHRS, CDR2 YFSETQ. CDR3 DNA sequence: TGCGCCAGCAGCTGGACAGGGGGGGAGGATACGCAGTATTTT. This sequence encodes CASSWTGGEDTQYF.

The chain joins TRBV28 to TRBJ2-2; TRBD1 matches at 8 bases. Germline lookup yields CDR1 MDHEN and CDR2 SYDVKM. The CDR3 spans 13 residues. V trimming: 6 bases; J trimming: 5 bases; junction bases outside the gene matches: 2. CDR3 residues: CASRRQGTGELFF. CDR3 sequence (DNA): TGTGCCAGCAGAAGACAGGGGACCGGGGAGCTGTTTTTT.

This sequence joins TRBV28 and TRBJ2-3; the D is unclear. The CDR3 is 15 amino acids. The V gene lost 5 bases and the J gene lost 0 bases, with 12 bases spanning the gap. The germline V gene has CDR1 MDHEN and CDR2 SYDVKM. The CDR3 DNA is TGTGCCAGCAGTCCGACGCGGTCTAGCACAGATACGCAGTATTTT. Protein: CASSPTRSSTDTQYF.

This chain connects TRBV13 to TRBJ1-2; the D gene is possibly TRBD1 (6 bases). The CDR3 is 15 residues long. V was pared by 4 bases and J by 3 bases, with 15 bases between. The germline CDR1 and CDR2 sequences are PRHDT and FYEKMQ (reference sequence). Here the CDR3 reads CASSYTGSRYYGYTF. The CDR3 nucleotides read TGTGCCAGCAGCTACACAGGGAGTAGGTACTATGGCTACACCTTC.

The table lists this clone with a count of one. This chain connects TRBV11-2 to TRBJ1-4; D unclear. With 1 base removed from V and 3 bases from J, the gap between germline ends came to 9 bases. CDR1 is SGHAT, CDR2 FQNNGV, per germline. The CDR3 totals 15 residues. The CDR3 reads CASSLVLQANEKLFF. The CDR3 bases are TGTGCCAGCAGCTTAGTTTTGCAGGCTAATGAAAAACTGTTTTTT.

The chain carries TRBV3-1 (or the pseudogene TRBV3-2) and TRBJ2-5; 7 bases are a match to TRBD2. The CDR3 contains 12 residues. Trimming at V came to 4 bases and at J to 12 bases, leaving 8 bases not matched to a gene. Per germline, CDR1 LGHDT and CDR2 YNNKEL (reference sequence). The CDR3 reads CASSLRERDKYF. The DNA for the CDR3 is TGTGCCAGCAGCCTACGGGAGCGGGATAAGTACTTC.

This chain joins TRBV6-5 and TRBJ2-2; 11 bases line up with TRBD1. J was trimmed by 5 bases and V by 6 bases; bases with no gene match: 2. CDR3 length equals 14 residues. Per the germline V gene, CDR1 is MNHEY and CDR2 is SVGAGI. The CDR3 region is CASRGTGGTGELFF. For the CDR3, the DNA is TGTGCCAGCAGGGGGACAGGGGGAACCGGGGAGCTGTTTTTT.

The V and J genes are TRBV6-2 or TRBV6-3 and TRBJ2-7; D perhaps matches TRBD2 (6 bases). V shed 3 bases and J shed 0 bases, with 9 bases lying between them. From germline, CDR1 is MNHEY and CDR2 SVGEGT. The CDR3 is 14 amino acids. The CDR3 bases are TGTGCCAGCAGTTATTCGGGGGTCTCCTACGAGCAGTACTTC. This codes for CASSYSGVSYEQYF.

The chain joins TRBV2 to TRBJ1-1; unclear D gene. Germline-derived CDR1 and CDR2 are SNHLY and FYNNEI. This CDR3 spans 11 amino acids. V was pared by 7 bases and J by 10 bases, with 13 bases between. The CDR3 bases are TGTGCCAGCAAAGAGCTTAGCCGAGCTTTCTTT. This gives the protein CASKELSRAFF.

The rearrangement uses TRBV11-2 and TRBJ2-4, with 7 bases lining up with TRBD2. Germline-derived CDR1 and CDR2 are SGHAT and FQNNGV. V shed 4 bases, J shed 3 bases, and the junction held 6 bases outside the gene matches. This CDR3 has 15 amino acids. The CDR3 region has the DNA TGTGCCAGCAGCTCCCCACGGGGGGTCAAAAACATTCAGTACTTC. It specifies CASSSPRGVKNIQYF. Supplemented by reference TRBV11-2 and TRBJ2-4, the full variable domain reads EAGVAQSPRYKIIEKRQSVAFWCNPISGHATLYWYQQILGQGPKLLIQFQNNGVVDDSQLPKDRFSAERLKGVDSTLKIQPAKLEDSAVYLCASSSPRGVKNIQYFGAGTRLSVL.

The rearrangement joins TRBV5-1 to TRBJ2-7; 8 bases are a match to TRBD2. The germline V gene encodes CDR1 SGHRS and CDR2 YFSETQ. V lost 7 bases to trimming and J lost 6 bases; unmatched junction nucleotides: 6. The CDR3 extends over 12 amino acids. Here the CDR3 reads CASRVAGSEQYF. CDR3 DNA sequence: TGCGCCAGCCGCGTAGCGGGGTCCGAGCAGTACTTC. The whole variable domain, filled in from reference TRBV5-1 and TRBJ2-7, reads KAGVTQTPRYLIKTRGQQVTLSCSPISGHRSVSWYQQTPGQGLQFLFEYFSETQRNKGNFPGRFSGRQFSNSRSEMNVSTLELGDSALYLCASRVAGSEQYFGPGTRLTVT.

The chain couples TRBV30 to TRBJ2-5, with D possibly TRBD2 on 6 matching bases. This CDR3 has 11 residues. CDR1 GTSNPN and CDR2 SVGIG come from the germline V gene (reference sequence). With 4 bases removed from V and 5 bases from J, the gap between germline ends came to 8 bases. The CDR3 sequence: CAWNRGETQYF. The DNA of the CDR3 is TGTGCCTGGAACCGGGGGGAGACCCAGTACTTC.

The rearrangement links TRBV6-5 to TRBJ2-3; possibly TRBD2 for D (6 bases). The CDR3 has 14 amino acids. The germline gives CDR1 MNHEY, CDR2 SVGAGI. The V end was cut by 8 bases, the J end by 3 bases, with 15 bases between. Here the CDR3 DNA reads TGTGCCAGCGCAGAACCAGGGAGGACAGATACGCAGTATTTT. This sequence encodes CASAEPGRTDTQYF.

The chain joins TRBV5-6 to TRBJ2-2; no clear D gene. Germline CDR1 is SGHDT and CDR2 is YYEEEE. The CDR3 covers 14 residues. V was shortened by 0 bases and J by 3 bases, with 6 bases between the two germline ends. CDR3 loop: CASSLGAYTGELFF. The CDR3 DNA reads as TGTGCCAGCAGCTTGGGGGCCTACACCGGGGAGCTGTTTTTT.

The V gene is TRBV10-3, the J gene TRBJ2-1, with D tentatively TRBD1 (6 bases). With 5 bases removed from V and 9 bases from J, the gap between germline ends came to 11 bases. CDR1 ENHRY and CDR2 SYGVKD come from the germline V gene. The length of the CDR3 is 12 residues. The CDR3 loop reads CAISLQGLEQFF. The CDR3 DNA reads TGTGCCATCAGTCTTCAGGGGCTTGAGCAGTTCTTC.

This chain connects TRBV28 to TRBJ2-7; D is perhaps TRBD1 (7 bases). Germline CDR1 MDHEN, CDR2 SYDVKM. The CDR3 covers 15 residues. The V end was cut by 6 bases, the J end by 3 bases, with 18 bases between. CDR3 nucleotides: TGTGCCAGCAGACGGGCGGGACAGAATCACTACGAGCAGTACTTC. It encodes CASRRAGQNHYEQYF.

This clone has just one count. The V gene is TRBV28, the J gene TRBJ1-4; the match to TRBD1 covers 10 bases. This CDR3 comprises 15 residues. J gave up 10 bases and V 0 bases, and 5 bases lay outside the gene matches. The germline V gene encodes CDR1 MDHEN and CDR2 SYDVKM. The CDR3 loop is CASSLWDRGSRKLFF. The CDR3 nucleotides are TGTGCCAGCAGTTTATGGGACAGGGGGTCTAGAAAACTGTTTTTT. The whole variable domain, filled in from reference TRBV28 and TRBJ1-4, reads DVKVTQSSRYLVKRTGEKVFLECVQDMDHENMFWYRQDPGLGLRLIYFSYDVKMKEKGDIPEGYSVSREKKERFSLILESASTNQTSMYLCASSLWDRGSRKLFFGSGTQLSVL.

This clone has only a few counts. The chain employs TRBV2 and TRBJ1-5, with TRBD1 matching 7 bases. CDR3 length: 15 amino acids. The V and J ends lost 6 bases and 2 bases, in that order; junction bases with no gene match: 7. CDR1 is SNHLY, CDR2 FYNNEI, per germline. DNA of the CDR3: TGTGCCAGCAGGGACGCTACAGGGGGCAATCAGCCCCAGCATTTT. Residues: CASRDATGGNQPQHF.

The gene calls are TRBV5-1 and TRBJ1-2, with TRBD1 identical over 9 bases. The CDR3 extends over 16 amino acids. V gave up 4 bases and J gave up 3 bases; unmatched junction bases: 10. Germline CDR1 reads SGHRS; CDR2 reads YFSETQ. The CDR3 DNA is TGCGCCAGCAGCGAGGGACAGGGTTTCGGTGACTATGGCTACACCTTC. Amino acids: CASSEGQGFGDYGYTF. Filled out from reference TRBV5-1 and TRBJ1-2, the complete variable domain reads KAGVTQTPRYLIKTRGQQVTLSCSPISGHRSVSWYQQTPGQGLQFLFEYFSETQRNKGNFPGRFSGRQFSNSRSEMNVSTLELGDSALYLCASSEGQGFGDYGYTFGSGTRLTVV.

The J gene is TRBJ1-2, the V gene TRBV9, with D maybe TRBD1 (5 bases). Germline CDR1 and CDR2: SGDLS and YYNGEE. The CDR3 runs to 16 residues. Trimming removed 0 bases at V and 0 bases at J, with 12 bases between. This CDR3 reads CASSVEGSRANYGYTF. The CDR3 DNA is TGTGCCAGCAGCGTAGAGGGGTCCCGAGCTAACTATGGCTACACCTTC. The entire variable domain, with the rest obtained from reference TRBV9 and TRBJ1-2, is as follows: DSGVTQTPKHLITATGQRVTLRCSPRSGDLSVYWYQQSLDQGLQFLIQYYNGEERAKGNILERFSAQQFPDLHSELNLSSLELGDSALYFCASSVEGSRANYGYTFGSGTRLTVV.

The chain links TRBV19 to TRBJ2-1; 14 bases match TRBD2. The CDR3 has 17 amino acids. V lost 5 bases and J lost 4; bases outside the gene matches: 7. Germline-derived CDR1 and CDR2 are LNHDA and SQIVND (reference sequence). In DNA form, the CDR3 reads TGTGCCAGTAGTCCAGGACTAGCGGGAGGTTTATACAATGAGCAGTTCTTC. Protein sequence: CASSPGLAGGLYNEQFF.

The chain combines TRBV6-5 with TRBJ2-3; D remains ambiguous. This CDR3 is built from 15 residues. The V gene lost 7 bases and the J gene lost 0 bases, with 14 bases spanning the gap. Germline CDR1 reads MNHEY; CDR2 reads SVGAGI. This CDR3 is CASTHMAASTDTQYF. CDR3 DNA: TGTGCCAGCACCCACATGGCGGCTAGCACAGATACGCAGTATTTT.

This clone was seen just once. The CDR3 DNA follows: TGCGCCAGCAGCCAAGAGCCAGGTGGAGGCTACACCTTC. The encoded protein is CASSQEPGGGYTF. The J gene is TRBJ1-2, the V gene TRBV4-1; D ambiguous. This CDR3 has 13 residues. Trimming removed 0 bases at V and 8 bases at J, with 10 bases between. Germline CDR1 MGHRA, CDR2 YSYEKL.

V and J are TRBV7-2 and TRBJ1-1; D is perhaps TRBD1 (6 bases). The CDR3 is 13 residues long. V gave up 8 bases and J gave up 3 bases, with 13 bases separating them. Germline V gene lookup returns CDR1 SGHTA and CDR2 FQGNSA. CDR3 coding DNA: TGTGCCAGCTTACAGGGCGCGTACACTGAAGCTTTCTTT. Translating gives CASLQGAYTEAFF.